These 5 T cell receptor beta chains came from one sample sequenced in a study of blood T cell repertoires in COVID-19. TCRdb keeps only in-frame clones here, not all; method: immunoSEQ multiplex PCR. Of roughly 120,000 clones listed, more than 75% are singletons. Sequences were obtained from peripheral blood. All receptors come from a man aged 60 to 69 with COVID-19, enrolled during active disease.

The chain combines TRBV3-1 (or the pseudogene TRBV3-2) with TRBJ1-1; 8 bases are shared with TRBD1. The CDR3 is made up of 13 amino acids. Germline CDR1 LGHDT, CDR2 YNNKEL (reference sequence). Trimming cost V 5 bases and J 5 bases; bases outside gene matches: 4. The CDR3 DNA is TGTGCCAGCAGCTTGGACAGGGAGACTGAAGCTTTCTTT. It codes for CASSLDRETEAFF.

CDR3 protein: CASSPSGPVNTEAFF. As DNA, the CDR3 is TGTGCCAGCAGCCCATCGGGTCCCGTGAACACTGAAGCTTTCTTT. The rearrangement joins TRBV7-3 to TRBJ1-1; no clear D gene. Trimming removed 5 bases at V and 0 bases at J, with 13 bases between. CDR3 length equals 15 residues. Germline assignment: CDR1 SGHTA and CDR2 FQGTGA.

The genes are TRBV15 and TRBJ1-2; TRBD1 agrees at 7 bases. Germline CDR1 is LNHNV and CDR2 is YYDKDF (reference sequence). After removal of 3 bases from V and 5 bases from J, the junction contained 12 bases not matched to a gene. The CDR3 has 16 residues. CDR3 loop: CATSRTGTANSYGYTF. The CDR3 nucleotides are TGTGCCACCAGCAGGACCGGGACAGCGAATTCGTATGGCTACACCTTC.

The chain links TRBV9 to TRBJ2-1, with 10 positions matching TRBD2. The CDR3 contains 16 residues. V trimming: 0 bases; J trimming: 10 bases; junction bases outside the gene matches: 10. The germline V gene has CDR1 SGDLS and CDR2 YYNGEE. The CDR3 bases are TGTGCCAGCAGCGTAGAGGCTAGCGGGAGCCCCGGGGAGCAGTTCTTC. This codes for CASSVEASGSPGEQFF.

This chain connects TRBV6-5 to TRBJ1-1; TRBD1 aligns across 7 bases. The V gene's germline CDR1 is MNHEY and CDR2 SVGAGI. This CDR3 is built from 15 residues. V shed 7 bases and J 3 bases; nucleotides not matched to a gene: 11. The CDR3 spells CASTPTTGLDTEAFF. As DNA, the CDR3 is TGTGCCAGCACTCCCACGACAGGGCTTGACACTGAAGCTTTCTTT.